The T cell receptor beta chain under discussion was sequenced for a study of T cells after posttransplantation cyclophosphamide. About this clone: As yet, its antigen is unknown.

Profiling relied on immunoSEQ multiplex PCR, and the TCRdb table lists in-frame clones only, not all of them. The data show tens of thousands of clones, over 85% seen once. On the day of bone marrow donation, the related graft donor provided peripheral blood. Study-level findings and limits: Blood and skin or GI T cell repertoires showed limited TRB overlap. Recipient CMV seropositivity and CMV reactivation strongly tracked TRB clonality.

Input material: PBMCs. The sequence was collected from a woman in her 30s in good health and a related stem cell transplant donor.

CDR3 nucleotide sequence: TGTGCCAGCAGCTGGTCCACGTTCGACGAGCAGTACTTC. It is translated as CASSWSTFDEQYF. The chain couples TRBV11-2 to TRBJ2-7; D not certain. The CDR3 is made up of 13 amino acids. With 4 bases removed from V and 5 bases from J, the gap between germline ends came to 12 bases. Germline V gene data show CDR1 as SGHAT and CDR2 as FQNNGV. Full variable domain (missing parts from reference TRBV11-2 and TRBJ2-7): EAGVAQSPRYKIIEKRQSVAFWCNPISGHATLYWYQQILGQGPKLLIQFQNNGVVDDSQLPKDRFSAERLKGVDSTLKIQPAKLEDSAVYLCASSWSTFDEQYFGPGTRLTVT.